This T cell receptor beta chain was identified during a study of post-analysis software for immune sequencing data. Turning to the study itself: In terms of disease course, relapsing-remitting, secondary progressive and progressive-relapsing multiple sclerosis were included. Broader study findings: In patients, TRBV5-6, TRBV5-1 and TRBV20-1 belonged to five or six TRBV segments found more frequently than in controls. Multiple sclerosis patients had significantly lower normalized Chao1 diversity than controls. Samples from a shared batch, those prepared together, strongly co-clustered by F measure.

As for this clonotype: The antigen is not known.

The library was made from cDNA and included unique molecular identifiers. TCRdb reprocessed the PCR reads via MiXCR and lists one record per CDR3 protein. The data hold hundreds of thousands of distinct CDR3 sequences, with roughly 30% observed a single time. This CDR3 contains 14 residues. Germline V gene lookup returns CDR1 MNHEY and CDR2 SVGAGI. Unmatched junction bases numbered 5, after V lost 2 bases and J lost 11 bases. The TCR sequence derives from a girl aged 5-17 years with multiple sclerosis. The sample was blood. This sequence joins TRBV6-5 and TRBJ1-4, with 10 bases fitting TRBD1. Here the CDR3 DNA reads TGTGCCAGCAGTTACCGGGACAGGGGCGGTAAACTGTTTTTT. It encodes CASSYRDRGGKLFF.